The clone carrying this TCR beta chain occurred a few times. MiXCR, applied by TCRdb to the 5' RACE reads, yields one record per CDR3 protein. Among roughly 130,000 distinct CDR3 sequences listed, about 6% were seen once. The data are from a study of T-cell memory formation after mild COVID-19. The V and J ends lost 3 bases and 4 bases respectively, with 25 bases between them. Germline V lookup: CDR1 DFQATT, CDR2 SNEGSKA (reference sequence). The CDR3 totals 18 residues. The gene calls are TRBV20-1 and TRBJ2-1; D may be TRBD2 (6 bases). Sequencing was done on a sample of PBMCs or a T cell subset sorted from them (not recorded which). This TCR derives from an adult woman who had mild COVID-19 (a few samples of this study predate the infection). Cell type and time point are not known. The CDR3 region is CSASRVGPGVGPYNEQFF. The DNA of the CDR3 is TGCAGTGCTAGCCGGGTAGGACCGGGGGTAGGCCCTTACAATGAGCAGTTCTTC.